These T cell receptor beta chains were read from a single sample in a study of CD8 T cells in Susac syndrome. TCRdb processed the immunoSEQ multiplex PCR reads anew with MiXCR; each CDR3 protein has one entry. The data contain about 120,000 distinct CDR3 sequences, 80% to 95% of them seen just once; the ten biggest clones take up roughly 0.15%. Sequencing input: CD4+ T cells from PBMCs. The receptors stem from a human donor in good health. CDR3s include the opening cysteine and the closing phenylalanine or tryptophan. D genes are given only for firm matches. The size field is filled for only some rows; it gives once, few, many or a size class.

CDR3aa: CASQVPPMETQYF
CDR3nt: TGTGCCAGCCAAGTTCCCCCTATGGAGACCCAGTACTTC
abundance: NA
j_gene: TRBJ2-5
v_gene: TRBV6-2/TRBV6-3
d_gene: NA

CDR3aa: CASSLAIQGQGHHGYTF
CDR3nt: TGCGCCAGCAGCTTGGCCATCCAGGGACAGGGGCATCACGGCTACACCTTC
abundance: NA
j_gene: TRBJ1-2
v_gene: TRBV5-1
d_gene: TRBD1

CDR3aa: CASSLGSRAGGPGEQFF
CDR3nt: TGTGCCAGCTCACTCGGTTCTCGAGCGGGAGGGCCAGGTGAGCAGTTCTTC
abundance: NA
j_gene: TRBJ2-1
v_gene: TRBV18
d_gene: TRBD2

CDR3aa: CSAHPSGGADEQFF
CDR3nt: TGCAGTGCGCACCCTAGCGGGGGGGCCGATGAGCAGTTCTTC
abundance: NA
j_gene: TRBJ2-1
v_gene: TRBV20-1
d_gene: TRBD2

CDR3aa: CSARVDGSLEGYTF
CDR3nt: TGCAGTGCTAGAGTGGACGGGAGTCTGGAGGGCTACACCTTC
abundance: once
j_gene: TRBJ1-2
v_gene: TRBV20-1
d_gene: NA

CDR3aa: CASSLTGPNTEAFF
CDR3nt: TGTGCCAGCAGCTTAACAGGGCCGAACACTGAAGCTTTCTTT
abundance: few
j_gene: TRBJ1-1
v_gene: TRBV11-2
d_gene: NA

CDR3aa: CSVVVVGGGGMNGYTF
CDR3nt: TGCAGCGTTGTTGTGGTGGGAGGGGGAGGAATGAATGGCTACACCTTC
abundance: once
j_gene: TRBJ1-2
v_gene: TRBV29-1
d_gene: NA

CDR3aa: CASSLDLGGSNQPQHF
CDR3nt: TGTGCCAGCAGCTTAGATCTCGGCGGGAGCAATCAGCCCCAGCATTTT
abundance: NA
j_gene: TRBJ1-5
v_gene: TRBV7-6
d_gene: NA

CDR3aa: CASSPSWRETQYF
CDR3nt: TGTGCCAGCAGTCCTAGTTGGAGGGAGACCCAGTACTTC
abundance: NA
j_gene: TRBJ2-5
v_gene: TRBV7-2
d_gene: NA

CDR3aa: CASSLAQAPPEAFF
CDR3nt: TGCGCCAGCAGCTTGGCCCAGGCGCCGCCTGAAGCTTTCTTT
abundance: NA
j_gene: TRBJ1-1
v_gene: TRBV5-1
d_gene: NA

CDR3aa: CSSIGRSYNEQFF
CDR3nt: TGCAGCTCCATAGGGCGCTCCTACAATGAGCAGTTCTTC
abundance: NA
j_gene: TRBJ2-1
v_gene: TRBV29-1
d_gene: NA

CDR3aa: CASSLTGQGRVYGYTF
CDR3nt: TGTGCCAGCAGCTTAACGGGACAGGGGCGGGTATATGGCTACACCTTC
abundance: NA
j_gene: TRBJ1-2
v_gene: TRBV7-8
d_gene: TRBD1

CDR3aa: CASSLLANEQYF
CDR3nt: TGTGCCAGCAGTTTACTGGCGAACGAGCAGTACTTC
abundance: NA
j_gene: TRBJ2-7
v_gene: TRBV12-3/TRBV12-4
d_gene: NA

CDR3aa: CASSPGTGFFTDTQYF
CDR3nt: TGTGCCAGCAGTCCCGGGACAGGTTTTTTTACAGATACGCAGTATTTT
abundance: NA
j_gene: TRBJ2-3
v_gene: TRBV27
d_gene: TRBD1

CDR3aa: CASSYTEGDQPQHF
CDR3nt: TGTGCCAGCAGTTACACAGAAGGGGATCAGCCCCAGCATTTT
abundance: NA
j_gene: TRBJ1-5
v_gene: TRBV6-5
d_gene: NA

CDR3aa: CASSFKGQALLRDSNEQFF
CDR3nt: TGTGCCAGCAGCTTTAAGGGACAGGCTCTCCTTCGGGATAGCAATGAGCAGTTCTTC
abundance: NA
j_gene: TRBJ2-1
v_gene: TRBV7-2
d_gene: TRBD1

CDR3aa: CASSSNAAGANVLTF
CDR3nt: TGTGCCAGCAGCTCAAATGCAGCTGGGGCCAACGTCCTGACTTTC
abundance: once
j_gene: TRBJ2-6
v_gene: TRBV7-3
d_gene: NA

CDR3aa: CASKTQDYYGYTF
CDR3nt: TGTGCCAGCAAAACCCAAGATTACTATGGCTACACCTTC
abundance: NA
j_gene: TRBJ1-2
v_gene: TRBV12-3/TRBV12-4
d_gene: NA

CDR3aa: CASTPPSGTTNEQFF
CDR3nt: TGTGCCAGCACCCCTCCTAGCGGGACGACCAATGAGCAGTTCTTC
abundance: NA
j_gene: TRBJ2-1
v_gene: TRBV27
d_gene: TRBD2

CDR3aa: CSASGSNEQFF
CDR3nt: TGCAGTGCTAGCGGGAGTAATGAGCAGTTCTTC
abundance: NA
j_gene: TRBJ2-1
v_gene: TRBV20-1
d_gene: NA